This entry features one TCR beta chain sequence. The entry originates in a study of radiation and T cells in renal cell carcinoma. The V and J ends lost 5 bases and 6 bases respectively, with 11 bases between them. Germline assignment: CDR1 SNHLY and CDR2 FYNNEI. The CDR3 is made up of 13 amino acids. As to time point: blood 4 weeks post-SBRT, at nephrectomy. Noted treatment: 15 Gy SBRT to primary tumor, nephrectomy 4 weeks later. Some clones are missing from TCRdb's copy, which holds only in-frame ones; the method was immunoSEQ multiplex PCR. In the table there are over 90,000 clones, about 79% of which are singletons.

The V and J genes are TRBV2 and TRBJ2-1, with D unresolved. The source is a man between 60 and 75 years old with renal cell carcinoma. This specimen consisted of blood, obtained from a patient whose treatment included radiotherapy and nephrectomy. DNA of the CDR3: TGTGCCAGCAGTACGAGAGTTTTCAATGAGCAGTTCTTC. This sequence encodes CASSTRVFNEQFF.